This is a list of T cell receptor beta chains from one sample in a study of blood T cell repertoires in COVID-19. TCRdb's table, derived via immunoSEQ multiplex PCR, lists solely in-frame clones and lacks some. This sample yields some 67,000 clones, of which roughly 90% are seen a single time; 0.95% to 1.5% belongs to the top ten. Sequenced: peripheral blood. The origin of the receptors is a woman aged 55-75 years with acute or convalescent COVID-19. Both conserved end residues are part of each CDR3. Fields, in order: D gene, V gene, J gene, clone size, CDR3 DNA, CDR3 protein. A D gene is named only where the DNA matches it firmly. Clone size is shown for a subset of rows, as once, few, many or a class of expanded clone.

d_gene: -; v_gene: TRBV27; j_gene: TRBJ1-1; abundance: -; CDR3nt: TGTGCCAGCAGTTTAGTCCGGAACACTGAAGCTTTCTTT; CDR3aa: CASSLVRNTEAFF
d_gene: TRBD2; v_gene: TRBV2; j_gene: TRBJ2-1; abundance: -; CDR3nt: TGTGCCAGTCTATTAGCGGGGGGGTACAATGAGCAGTTCTTC; CDR3aa: CASLLAGGYNEQFF
d_gene: -; v_gene: TRBV7-2; j_gene: TRBJ2-1; abundance: -; CDR3nt: TGTGCCAGCAGCTTAGCGAGAGGGGGGGGTGAGCAGTTCTTC; CDR3aa: CASSLARGGGEQFF
d_gene: TRBD1; v_gene: TRBV5-5; j_gene: TRBJ1-4; abundance: -; CDR3nt: TGTGCCAGCAGCCTATTGACAGGGCATGAAAAACTGTTTTTT; CDR3aa: CASSLLTGHEKLFF
d_gene: -; v_gene: TRBV19; j_gene: TRBJ1-3; abundance: -; CDR3nt: TGTGCCAGTAGTATGAGGAAGGGGGCTGGAAACACCATATATTTT; CDR3aa: CASSMRKGAGNTIYF
d_gene: -; v_gene: TRBV19; j_gene: TRBJ2-5; abundance: -; CDR3nt: TGTGCCAGTAGTCTGAGCCTCCAAGAGACCCAGTACTTC; CDR3aa: CASSLSLQETQYF
d_gene: TRBD1; v_gene: TRBV24-1; j_gene: TRBJ2-1; abundance: -; CDR3nt: TGTGCCACCAGTGATCCCCTTCAAAACAGGGGAGTATACAATGAGCAGTTCTTC; CDR3aa: CATSDPLQNRGVYNEQFF
d_gene: -; v_gene: TRBV5-1; j_gene: TRBJ1-2; abundance: few; CDR3nt: TGCGCCAGCAGCTTGGAGGGGAACTATGGCTACACCTTC; CDR3aa: CASSLEGNYGYTF
d_gene: TRBD1; v_gene: TRBV4-2; j_gene: TRBJ2-1; abundance: few; CDR3nt: TGTGCCAGCAGCCGACCGGGACAGGGGGGGAATGAGCAGTTCTTC; CDR3aa: CASSRPGQGGNEQFF
d_gene: -; v_gene: TRBV19; j_gene: TRBJ1-5; abundance: -; CDR3nt: TGTGCCAGTATAAGAGGTTCTGAGGGTCCGGGCAATCAGCCCCAGCATTTT; CDR3aa: CASIRGSEGPGNQPQHF
d_gene: TRBD1; v_gene: TRBV3-1/TRBV3-2; j_gene: TRBJ1-1; abundance: -; CDR3nt: TGTGCCAGCAGCGGGGGGACAGGGGGAGACGCTTTCTTT; CDR3aa: CASSGGTGGDAFF
d_gene: TRBD1; v_gene: TRBV19; j_gene: TRBJ1-2; abundance: -; CDR3nt: TGTGCCAGTACCCCGGGACAGACCAACTATGGCTACACCTTC; CDR3aa: CASTPGQTNYGYTF
d_gene: TRBD2; v_gene: TRBV6-5; j_gene: TRBJ2-2; abundance: -; CDR3nt: TGTGCCAGCAGTTTAGCGGGAGGGGACACCGGGGAGCTGTTTTTT; CDR3aa: CASSLAGGDTGELFF
d_gene: TRBD1; v_gene: TRBV27; j_gene: TRBJ1-2; abundance: -; CDR3nt: TGTGCCAGCAGTCAAACAGGGGCGTACTATGGCTACACCTTC; CDR3aa: CASSQTGAYYGYTF
d_gene: -; v_gene: TRBV23-1; j_gene: TRBJ1-1; abundance: once; CDR3nt: TGCGCCAGCAGTCAATCGAGGGTACTAGTCAGAGAAGCTTTCTTT; CDR3aa: CASSQSRVLVREAFF
d_gene: TRBD1; v_gene: TRBV5-1; j_gene: TRBJ1-3; abundance: -; CDR3nt: TGCGCCAGCAGCCCGGAGGGGGCGAATGGAAACACCATATATTTT; CDR3aa: CASSPEGANGNTIYF
d_gene: -; v_gene: TRBV21-1; j_gene: TRBJ2-1; abundance: -; CDR3nt: TGTGCCAGCATCCCTCCCATTATTGGCAGCGAGAGAACATTTGAAAATGAGCAGTTCTTC; CDR3aa: CASIPPIIGSERTFENEQFF
d_gene: -; v_gene: TRBV18; j_gene: TRBJ1-2; abundance: -; CDR3nt: TGTGCCAGCTCACAGACCACGAGGCCCGATGGCTACACCTTC; CDR3aa: CASSQTTRPDGYTF
d_gene: TRBD2; v_gene: TRBV19; j_gene: TRBJ2-1; abundance: -; CDR3nt: TGTGCCAGTAGTAGCGTCTTTATTAGCGGGGGGCCCAATGAGCAGTTCTTC; CDR3aa: CASSSVFISGGPNEQFF
d_gene: TRBD2; v_gene: TRBV4-2; j_gene: TRBJ2-1; abundance: -; CDR3nt: TGTGCCAGCAGCCAAGGGACGGGGGGGGCCGTAGATGAGCAGTTCTTC; CDR3aa: CASSQGTGGAVDEQFF
d_gene: TRBD1; v_gene: TRBV7-8; j_gene: TRBJ1-2; abundance: -; CDR3nt: TGTGCCAGCAGCCGCCGGTCAGGGGGCTCTTCGAAAGGCTACACCTTC; CDR3aa: CASSRRSGGSSKGYTF
d_gene: TRBD2; v_gene: TRBV3-1/TRBV3-2; j_gene: TRBJ2-1; abundance: -; CDR3nt: TGTGCCAGCAGCGATAGCGGGAATGAGCAGTTCTTC; CDR3aa: CASSDSGNEQFF
d_gene: TRBD1; v_gene: TRBV6-5; j_gene: TRBJ1-5; abundance: -; CDR3nt: TGTGCCAGCCATGGTGGACAGGGTAGCAATCAGCCCCAGCATTTT; CDR3aa: CASHGGQGSNQPQHF
d_gene: TRBD1; v_gene: TRBV19; j_gene: TRBJ1-3; abundance: -; CDR3nt: TGTGCCAGTAGTGCCCGGACAGGAGGGACTGGAAACACCATATATTTT; CDR3aa: CASSARTGGTGNTIYF
d_gene: TRBD2; v_gene: TRBV5-1; j_gene: TRBJ2-3; abundance: once; CDR3nt: TGCGCCAGCAGCACGGGACTAGTCGCAGATACGCAGTATTTT; CDR3aa: CASSTGLVADTQYF
d_gene: -; v_gene: TRBV5-1; j_gene: TRBJ1-2; abundance: -; CDR3nt: TGCGCCAGCAGCTTGGTCGGACTCGACTATGGCTACACCTTC; CDR3aa: CASSLVGLDYGYTF
d_gene: TRBD1; v_gene: TRBV19; j_gene: TRBJ1-6; abundance: few; CDR3nt: TGTGCCAGTAGTGGCCGGGACAGGGACAGTTCACCCCTCCACTTT; CDR3aa: CASSGRDRDSSPLHF
d_gene: TRBD1; v_gene: TRBV7-2; j_gene: TRBJ1-2; abundance: -; CDR3nt: TGTGCCAGCATCCCCGGGACAGGGGGCCATGGCTACACCTTC; CDR3aa: CASIPGTGGHGYTF
d_gene: TRBD1; v_gene: TRBV4-2; j_gene: TRBJ1-2; abundance: -; CDR3nt: TGTGCCAGCAGCCAAGTAACAGGGGATGGCTACACCTTC; CDR3aa: CASSQVTGDGYTF
d_gene: TRBD1; v_gene: TRBV11-2; j_gene: TRBJ2-2; abundance: -; CDR3nt: TGTGCCAGCAGCCCGGCCGTAGGGGGCGCCGGGGAGCTGTTTTTT; CDR3aa: CASSPAVGGAGELFF
d_gene: TRBD2; v_gene: TRBV10-3; j_gene: TRBJ2-3; abundance: -; CDR3nt: TGTGCCATCAGCGAGACCGGGACTAGCGGGTACTCAGATACGCAGTATTTT; CDR3aa: CAISETGTSGYSDTQYF
d_gene: -; v_gene: TRBV30; j_gene: TRBJ1-5; abundance: -; CDR3nt: TGTGCCTGGGCTCCTCCTGTGGGGGGGCGGGATAGCAATCAGCCCCAGCATTTT; CDR3aa: CAWAPPVGGRDSNQPQHF
d_gene: -; v_gene: TRBV5-6; j_gene: TRBJ1-2; abundance: once; CDR3nt: TGTGCCAGCAGCAGCGCGGAGGGGTATGGCTACACCTTC; CDR3aa: CASSSAEGYGYTF
d_gene: -; v_gene: TRBV9; j_gene: TRBJ1-2; abundance: -; CDR3nt: TGTGCCAGCAGCGGAAAAGAGGCTGGCTACACCTTC; CDR3aa: CASSGKEAGYTF
d_gene: -; v_gene: TRBV28; j_gene: TRBJ1-2; abundance: -; CDR3nt: TGTGCCAGCAGTTTAGGGCAGAGCTATGGCTACACCTTC; CDR3aa: CASSLGQSYGYTF
d_gene: TRBD2; v_gene: TRBV5-1; j_gene: TRBJ2-2; abundance: -; CDR3nt: TGCGCCAGCAGCTTCATGGTAGCGGGAGCCCGGGAGCTGTTTTTT; CDR3aa: CASSFMVAGARELFF
d_gene: -; v_gene: TRBV2; j_gene: TRBJ2-1; abundance: -; CDR3nt: TGTGCCAGCAGTGAGGCCAGGGGAGAATACAATGAGCAGTTCTTC; CDR3aa: CASSEARGEYNEQFF
d_gene: -; v_gene: TRBV11-2; j_gene: TRBJ2-3; abundance: -; CDR3nt: TGTGCCAGCAGCTTAGAGGTTTACGGTACGCAGTATTTT; CDR3aa: CASSLEVYGTQYF
d_gene: -; v_gene: TRBV6-2/TRBV6-3; j_gene: TRBJ2-1; abundance: -; CDR3nt: TGTGCCAGCAGTTACATGGGAGCTGGTGAGCAGTTCTTC; CDR3aa: CASSYMGAGEQFF
d_gene: TRBD1; v_gene: TRBV19; j_gene: TRBJ2-5; abundance: -; CDR3nt: TGTGCCAGTAGTAGGCGCCCAGGGGGGACCCAGTACTTC; CDR3aa: CASSRRPGGTQYF
d_gene: -; v_gene: TRBV6-5; j_gene: TRBJ2-5; abundance: -; CDR3nt: TGTGCCAGCATGGAGGGTATTCAAGAGACCCAGTACTTC; CDR3aa: CASMEGIQETQYF
d_gene: -; v_gene: TRBV6-6; j_gene: TRBJ1-5; abundance: -; CDR3nt: TGTGCCAGCAGTTACCCTCGCCAGGAGGTAGATCAGCCCCAGCATTTT; CDR3aa: CASSYPRQEVDQPQHF
d_gene: -; v_gene: TRBV29-1; j_gene: TRBJ1-4; abundance: -; CDR3nt: TGCAGCGTTGCAGGGTCGGTTGGTGAAAAACTGTTTTTT; CDR3aa: CSVAGSVGEKLFF
d_gene: -; v_gene: TRBV11-3; j_gene: TRBJ2-3; abundance: -; CDR3nt: TGTGCCAGCAGCTTAGATCCGGGGTTGGGTACGCAGTATTTT; CDR3aa: CASSLDPGLGTQYF
d_gene: TRBD1; v_gene: TRBV2; j_gene: TRBJ1-5; abundance: once; CDR3nt: TGTGCCAGCAGCACACCCGGGACAGGAGGCCGGCAGCCCCAGCATTTT; CDR3aa: CASSTPGTGGRQPQHF
d_gene: TRBD2; v_gene: TRBV7-2; j_gene: TRBJ2-2; abundance: -; CDR3nt: TGTGCCAGCAGCTTAGCCCCAGCGGGGAGCTACACCGGGGAGCTGTTTTTT; CDR3aa: CASSLAPAGSYTGELFF
d_gene: -; v_gene: TRBV27; j_gene: TRBJ1-1; abundance: -; CDR3nt: TGTGCCACCCCTACAGGGAACACTGAAGCTTTCTTT; CDR3aa: CATPTGNTEAFF
d_gene: -; v_gene: TRBV3-1/TRBV3-2; j_gene: TRBJ1-2; abundance: -; CDR3nt: TGTGCCAGCAGCCAAGATGGGAGGGCGTTCTATGGCTACACCTTC; CDR3aa: CASSQDGRAFYGYTF
d_gene: -; v_gene: TRBV6-1; j_gene: TRBJ2-5; abundance: -; CDR3nt: TGTGCCAGCAGTGAGAGTAAGGGGGAGACCCAGTACTTC; CDR3aa: CASSESKGETQYF
d_gene: TRBD2; v_gene: TRBV28; j_gene: TRBJ2-2; abundance: -; CDR3nt: TGTGCCAGCAGTGGGCCGGGACTAGCGGGGTTAAGAACCGGGGAGCTGTTTTTT; CDR3aa: CASSGPGLAGLRTGELFF
d_gene: -; v_gene: TRBV7-9; j_gene: TRBJ1-6; abundance: few; CDR3nt: TGTGCCAGCAGCTTGGACAGCTATAATTCACCCCTCCACTTT; CDR3aa: CASSLDSYNSPLHF
d_gene: -; v_gene: TRBV4-1; j_gene: TRBJ1-1; abundance: -; CDR3nt: TGCGCCAGCAGCCAAACCGGGACTCTGAACACTGAAGCTTTCTTT; CDR3aa: CASSQTGTLNTEAFF
d_gene: -; v_gene: TRBV30; j_gene: TRBJ2-3; abundance: -; CDR3nt: TGTGCCTGGAGTCGGGACACAGATACGCAGTATTTT; CDR3aa: CAWSRDTDTQYF